The T cell receptor beta chain described here comes from a study of sequential checkpoint blockade in melanoma. Regarding the study as a whole: Rising tumor T-cell fraction and clonality meant about 30 times likelier benefit.

This CDR3 is 17 amino acids long. Here immunoSEQ multiplex PCR was the method, and the copy in TCRdb shows in-frame clones only, minus some. Found here are over 10,000 clones, around a quarter of them singletons; the top ten hold roughly 17%. This clone was observed many times. Its antigen remains unidentified. Stated treatment: randomized to nivolumab then ipilimumab (arm A) or the reverse (arm B). The rearrangement joins TRBV7-5 to TRBJ2-5; the listed D gene, TRBD2, was not tested against the DNA. TRBV7-5 is shown as a pseudogene. The source is a human donor with melanoma. This material consisted of tumor tissue (inferred from file names), taken from a patient given nivolumab and ipilimumab in sequence. The DNA of the CDR3 is TGTGCCAGCAGCTCCATTGGGGGACTAGCGGGAGAAGGGACCCAGTACTTC. Its translation: CASSSIGGLAGEGTQYF.